The 8 T cell receptor beta chains in this list originate from one sample, sequenced in a study of blood T cell repertoires in COVID-19. TCRdb's copy holds only in-frame clones and misses some; the assay was immunoSEQ multiplex PCR. The repertoire has 75,000 to 85,000 clones, about 88% of them found once; the top ten carry approximately 11%. The sequenced sample consisted of peripheral blood. The receptors shown here come from a man aged 55 to 70 with COVID-19, enrolled during active disease.

The rearrangement joins TRBV2 to TRBJ1-5; D is uncertain. Trimming left V 1 base short and J 0 bases short, with 7 bases between. The germline V gene has CDR1 SNHLY and CDR2 FYNNEI. The CDR3 runs to 15 residues. As DNA, the CDR3 is TGTGCCAGCAGTGAAGAGCACCCTAGCAATCAGCCCCAGCATTTT. This sequence encodes CASSEEHPSNQPQHF.

The genes are TRBV5-1 and TRBJ1-2; 9 nucleotides align to TRBD1. This CDR3 is built from 16 residues. J was trimmed by 4 bases and V by 4 bases; bases with no gene match: 11. The germline V gene encodes CDR1 SGHRS and CDR2 YFSETQ. CDR3 region: CASSPYDRGDLYGYTF. CDR3 nucleotide sequence: TGCGCCAGCAGCCCGTATGACAGGGGGGACCTCTATGGCTACACCTTC.

The chain is built from TRBV19 and TRBJ2-5, with 9 positions matching TRBD2. Germline V lookup: CDR1 LNHDA, CDR2 SQIVND (reference sequence). J lost 2 bases, V lost 8 bases, and 6 bases had no gene match. The CDR3 has 14 residues. CDR3 DNA: TGTGCCAGTGAGGCGGGAGGGGGTCAAGAGACCCAGTACTTC. Its protein product is CASEAGGGQETQYF. The complete variable domain, with remaining parts taken from reference TRBV19 and TRBJ2-5, reads DGGITQSPKYLFRKEGQNVTLSCEQNLNHDAMYWYRQDPGQGLRLIYYSQIVNDFQKGDIAEGYSVSREKKESFPLTVTSAQKNPTAFYLCASEAGGGQETQYFGPGTRLLVL.

V gene TRBV3-1 (or the pseudogene TRBV3-2) combines with J gene TRBJ2-3; TRBD1 might be the D (5 bases). V was cut by 3 bases and J by 6 bases, with 16 bases left in between. There are 15 residues in the CDR3. Germline V CDR1 and CDR2: LGHDT, YNNKEL (reference sequence). CDR3 nucleotides: TGTGCCAGCAGCCAGGTAGGGGCGGTCACGGATACGCAGTATTTT. Translated: CASSQVGAVTDTQYF.

V usage is TRBV6-5 and J usage is TRBJ2-2, with a weak D call TRBD1 (6 bases). From germline, CDR1 is MNHEY and CDR2 SVGAGI. The V end lost 2 bases, the J end lost 8 bases, and 15 bases lay between the germline ends. CDR3 size: 15 residues. CDR3 loop: CASSYDYRASGELFF. The CDR3 region has the DNA TGTGCCAGCAGTTACGATTACAGGGCGAGTGGGGAGCTGTTTTTT.

The chain uses TRBV7-9 and TRBJ1-1; 11 bases are a match to TRBD1. This CDR3 contains 15 residues. Germline V gives CDR1 SEHNR, CDR2 FQNEAQ (reference sequence). V was clipped by 4 bases and J by 11 bases; unmatched bases: 12. Here the CDR3 reads CASSWGGQGASGAFF. Written as DNA, the CDR3 is TGTGCCAGCAGCTGGGGAGGACAGGGGGCGAGTGGGGCTTTCTTT.

This clone was counted between two and nine times. The chain recombines TRBV2 with TRBJ1-6; D may be TRBD1 (6 bases). The CDR3 extends over 14 amino acids. Trimming stripped 4 bases from V and 6 bases from J, with 10 bases between. Germline loops: CDR1 SNHLY, CDR2 FYNNEI. CDR3 protein: CASSVQGGNSPLHF. The CDR3 region has the DNA TGTGCCAGCAGTGTACAGGGTGGTAATTCACCCCTCCACTTT. Full variable domain (outside the CDR3, taken from reference TRBV2 and TRBJ1-6): EPEVTQTPSHQVTQMGQEVILRCVPISNHLYFYWYRQILGQKVEFLVSFYNNEISEKSEIFDDQFSVERPDGSNFTLKIRSTKLEDSAMYFCASSVQGGNSPLHFGNGTRLTVT.

This clone was seen more than once but under ten times. CDR3 sequence: CASSSPGLRQPQHF. DNA of the CDR3: TGTGCCAGCAGCTCTCCAGGGTTAAGGCAGCCCCAGCATTTT. This chain links TRBV7-9 with TRBJ1-5; D may be TRBD1 (5 bases). The CDR3 has 14 amino acids. Germline lookup yields CDR1 SEHNR and CDR2 FQNEAQ (reference sequence). Between the trimmed V and J ends, which lost 4 bases and 7 bases, there was a span of 14 bases.